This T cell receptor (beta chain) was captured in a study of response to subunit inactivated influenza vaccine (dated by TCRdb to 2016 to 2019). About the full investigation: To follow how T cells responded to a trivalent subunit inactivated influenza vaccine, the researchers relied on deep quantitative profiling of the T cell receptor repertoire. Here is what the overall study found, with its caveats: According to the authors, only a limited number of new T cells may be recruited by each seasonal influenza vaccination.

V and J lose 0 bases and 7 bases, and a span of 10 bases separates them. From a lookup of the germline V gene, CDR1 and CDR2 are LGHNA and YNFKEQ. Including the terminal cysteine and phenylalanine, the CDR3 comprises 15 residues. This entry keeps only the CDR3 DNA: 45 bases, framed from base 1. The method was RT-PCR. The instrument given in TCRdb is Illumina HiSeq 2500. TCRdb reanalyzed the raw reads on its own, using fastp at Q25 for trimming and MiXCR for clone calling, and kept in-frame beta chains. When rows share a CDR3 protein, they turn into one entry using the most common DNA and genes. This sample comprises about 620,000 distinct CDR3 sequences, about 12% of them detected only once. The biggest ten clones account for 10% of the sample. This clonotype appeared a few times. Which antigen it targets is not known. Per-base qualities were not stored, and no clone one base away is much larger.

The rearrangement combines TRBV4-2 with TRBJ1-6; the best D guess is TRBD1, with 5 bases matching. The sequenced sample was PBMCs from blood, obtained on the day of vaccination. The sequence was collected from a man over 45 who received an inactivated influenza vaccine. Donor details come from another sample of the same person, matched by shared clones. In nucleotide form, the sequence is TGTGCCAGCAGCCAAGAAGCTAGGGGAAATTCACCCCTCCACTTT. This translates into CASSQEARGNSPLHF.